Below, 8 T cell receptor beta chains from the same sample are listed, as sequenced in a study of cytomegalovirus exposure and HLA in healthy donors. The PCR was carried out with 60 Vbeta primers and 13 Jbeta primers. Sequenced by immunoSEQ multiplex PCR; TCRdb stores in-frame clones only, minus some. This table holds about 130,000 clones, about 80% found once. The sample was PBMCs. These receptors all stem from a woman between 35 and 50 years old in good health and CMV-seronegative.

The chain couples TRBV27 to TRBJ2-3, with TRBD1 matching over 9 bases. The CDR3 contains 20 residues. Germline CDR1 and CDR2: MNHEY and SMNVEV (reference sequence). Trimming removed 5 bases from V and 0 bases from J; junction bases left unmatched: 18. The CDR3 DNA sequence: TGTGCCAGCAGTCCTCTACGTAGGACAGGGGTGGAGACTAGCACAGATACGCAGTATTTT. This gives the protein CASSPLRRTGVETSTDTQYF.

This clone turned up a few times. This chain joins TRBV5-1 and TRBJ2-3, with a tentative D call TRBD1 (6 bases). Trimming pared 0 bases from V and 2 bases from J, leaving 10 bases between. This CDR3 has 15 residues. Per germline, CDR1 SGHRS and CDR2 YFSETQ. CDR3 nucleotides: TGCGCCAGCAGCTTGGTAGGGACAACCACAGATACGCAGTATTTT. Its translation is CASSLVGTTTDTQYF. Filled out from reference TRBV5-1 and TRBJ2-3, the complete variable domain reads KAGVTQTPRYLIKTRGQQVTLSCSPISGHRSVSWYQQTPGQGLQFLFEYFSETQRNKGNFPGRFSGRQFSNSRSEMNVSTLELGDSALYLCASSLVGTTTDTQYFGPGTRLTVL.

The chain is built from TRBV7-2 and TRBJ1-2, with 11 bases that match TRBD1. The V segment lost 5 bases and the J segment 4 bases; nucleotides outside the gene matches: 6. CDR3 length: 15 residues. CDR1 is SGHTA, CDR2 FQGNSA, per germline. The CDR3 nucleotides read TGTGCCAGCAGCGACGGACAGGGGGCTGTCTATGGCTACACCTTC. It is translated as CASSDGQGAVYGYTF. The variable domain in full, with the rest retrieved from reference TRBV7-2 and TRBJ1-2, is GAGVSQSPSNKVTEKGKDVELRCDPISGHTALYWYRQSLGQGLEFLIYFQGNSAPDKSGLPSDRFSAERTGGSVSTLTIQRTQQEDSAVYLCASSDGQGAVYGYTFGSGTRLTVV.

The table lists this clone with a few counts. The J gene is TRBJ1-6, the V gene TRBV4-3, with D possibly being TRBD1 (5 bases). The CDR3 has 16 amino acids. Germline CDR1 reads LGHNA; CDR2 reads YSLEER. Trimming shortened V by 0 bases and J by 13 bases, and 19 bases separated the two germline ends. CDR3 DNA: TGCGCCAGCAGCCAAGATAGGGGCGGCCTGGGAAGGCCCCTCCACTTT. Translation: CASSQDRGGLGRPLHF.

This chain joins TRBV5-4 and TRBJ1-1, with D possibly being TRBD1 (5 bases). The CDR3 consists of 14 residues. Germline V lookup: CDR1 SGHNT, CDR2 YYREEE (reference sequence). V lost 0 bases to trimming and J lost 5 bases, with 11 bases between them. The CDR3 here is CASSLVRGKTEAFF. The CDR3 DNA is TGTGCCAGCAGCTTGGTTAGGGGAAAGACTGAAGCTTTCTTT.

The gene calls are TRBV5-1 and TRBJ2-3, with TRBD2 as a possible D gene (7 bases). From germline, CDR1 is SGHRS and CDR2 YFSETQ. Trimming stripped 7 bases from V and 0 bases from J, with 12 bases between. The CDR3 spans 14 residues. CDR3 sequence: CASWEGGSTDTQYF. Here the CDR3 DNA reads TGCGCCAGCTGGGAGGGGGGGAGCACAGATACGCAGTATTTT.

The rearrangement links TRBV6-6 to TRBJ2-7, with TRBD2 matching over 13 bases. The CDR3 covers 14 residues. Germline-derived CDR1 and CDR2 are MNHNY and SVGAGI (reference sequence). The junction had 7 bases not matched to a gene; V was cut back by 8 bases and J by 6 bases. DNA of the CDR3: TGTGCCAGCGAGACTAGCGGGGGGATAAGCGAGCAGTACTTC. Residues: CASETSGGISEQYF.

This chain joins TRBV4-2 and TRBJ1-1, with D perhaps TRBD1 (5 bases). Germline V gene lookup returns CDR1 LGHNA and CDR2 YNFKEQ. With 2 bases removed from V and 7 bases from J, the gap between germline ends came to 14 bases. CDR3 size: 14 residues. CDR3 region: CASSQPSSGVEAFF. The CDR3 DNA sequence: TGTGCCAGCAGCCAACCTTCCTCGGGGGTTGAAGCTTTCTTT.